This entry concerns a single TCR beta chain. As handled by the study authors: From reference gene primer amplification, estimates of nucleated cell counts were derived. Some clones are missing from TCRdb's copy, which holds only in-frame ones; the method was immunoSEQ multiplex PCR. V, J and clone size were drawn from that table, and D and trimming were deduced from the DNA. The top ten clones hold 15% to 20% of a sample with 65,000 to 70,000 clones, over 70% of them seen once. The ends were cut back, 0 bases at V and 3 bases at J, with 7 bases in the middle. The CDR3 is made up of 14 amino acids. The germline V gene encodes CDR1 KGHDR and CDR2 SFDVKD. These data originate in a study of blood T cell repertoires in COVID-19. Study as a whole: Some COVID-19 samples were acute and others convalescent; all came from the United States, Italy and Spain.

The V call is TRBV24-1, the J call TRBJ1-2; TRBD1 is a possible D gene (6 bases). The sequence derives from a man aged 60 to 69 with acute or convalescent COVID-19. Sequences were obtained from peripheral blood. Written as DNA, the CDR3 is TGTGCCACCAGTGATTTGGACAGGTACTATGGCTACACCTTC. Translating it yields CATSDLDRYYGYTF.